This TCR beta chain was captured in a study of blood T cell repertoires in COVID-19. Sequenced by immunoSEQ multiplex PCR; TCRdb stores in-frame clones only, minus some. The repertoire has about 480,000 clones, about 89% of them found once; the top ten carry less than 9.5%. Deletions cut 0 bases from V and 8 bases from J, with 7 bases between. Germline CDR1 and CDR2: PRHDT and FYEKMQ (reference sequence). The CDR3 extends over 12 amino acids. Seattle patients were enrolled during active infection and followed longitudinally. The specimen sequenced was peripheral blood. The chain carries TRBV13 and TRBJ1-1; D is ambiguous. This receptor was taken from a woman aged 45-59 years with COVID-19, enrolled during active disease. Here the CDR3 DNA reads TGTGCCAGCAGCTTAGGAGAGGGCGAAGCTTTCTTT. This sequence encodes CASSLGEGEAFF.